A single T cell receptor beta chain is shown here with its context. This sample was included in a study of blood T cell repertoires in COVID-19. Across the whole study: COVID-19 samples from acute and convalescent phases originated in the United States, Italy and Spain. The analysed material was cDNA or gDNA that came from T cells, B-cell-depleted T cells, or PBMCs.

Sequencing used immunoSEQ multiplex PCR; TCRdb keeps in-frame clones, though not all of them. The sample yields 150,000 or so clones, about 79% seen once. The receptor comes from a woman aged 45 to 65 with acute or convalescent COVID-19. The source material was peripheral blood.

The CDR3: CASSQDARAGELFF. The CDR3, as DNA: TGCGCCAGCAGCCAAGACGCGAGGGCCGGGGAGCTGTTTTTT. The chain uses TRBV4-1 and TRBJ2-2, with D perhaps TRBD2 (5 bases). Germline assignment: CDR1 MGHRA and CDR2 YSYEKL. Deletions cut 0 bases from V and 6 bases from J, with 8 bases between. CDR3 size: 14 residues.